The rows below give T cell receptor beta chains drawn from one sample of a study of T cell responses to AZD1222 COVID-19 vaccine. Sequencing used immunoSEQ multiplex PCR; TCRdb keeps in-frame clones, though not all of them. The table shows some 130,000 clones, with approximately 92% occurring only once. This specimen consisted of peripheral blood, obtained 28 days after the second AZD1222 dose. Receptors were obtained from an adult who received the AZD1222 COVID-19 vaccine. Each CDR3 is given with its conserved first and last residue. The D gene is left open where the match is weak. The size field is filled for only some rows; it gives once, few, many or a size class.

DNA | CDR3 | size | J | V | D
TGTGCCAGCAGCCCAAAAGGAGGAGGGGAACGTACCGGGGAGCTGTTTTTT | CASSPKGGGERTGELFF | - | TRBJ2-2 | TRBV7-3 | -
TGTGCCAGCAGAAAGCAGGACACCGGGGAGCTGTTTTTT | CASRKQDTGELFF | once | TRBJ2-2 | TRBV12-3/TRBV12-4 | -
TGTGCCAGACGCAGGGATTTCAACACTGAAGCTTTCTTT | CARRRDFNTEAFF | - | TRBJ1-1 | TRBV2 | -
TGTGCCAGCAGCTTCGCAGGGGACAGCTCCTACGAGCAGTACTTC | CASSFAGDSSYEQYF | once | TRBJ2-7 | TRBV7-9 | TRBD1
TGTGCCAGCAGTGAGAGAGGCGGGGGGCCGCTGAGGGAGAACATTCAGTACTTC | CASSERGGGPLRENIQYF | - | TRBJ2-4 | TRBV2 | TRBD2
TGTGCCAGCAGTGGGGGAATGGGCGCTTTCTTT | CASSGGMGAFF | - | TRBJ1-1 | TRBV28 | -
TGTGCCAGCAGCTGGACAGACCGGGAAAAACTGTTTTTT | CASSWTDREKLFF | - | TRBJ1-4 | TRBV7-9 | -
TGTGCCAGCAGCGCGGGGGTGAACCAGCCCCAGCATTTT | CASSAGVNQPQHF | - | TRBJ1-5 | TRBV28 | -
TGTGCCAGCAGTTTAGTTCAGGCAGATACGCAGTATTTT | CASSLVQADTQYF | - | TRBJ2-3 | TRBV28 | -
TGCGCCAGCAGCTTGAGCGGCAGTGCCTACGAGCAGTACTTC | CASSLSGSAYEQYF | - | TRBJ2-7 | TRBV5-1 | -
TGTGCCAGTAGCCCTGCTAGTTCTTTCTCCTACGAGCAGTACTTC | CASSPASSFSYEQYF | - | TRBJ2-7 | TRBV19 | -
TGTGCCAGCAGTTCCAGGGGTGGAGAAAAACTGTTTTTT | CASSSRGGEKLFF | - | TRBJ1-4 | TRBV27 | -
TGTGCCACCAGTGCGGGGACGGACAATCAGCCCCAGCATTTT | CATSAGTDNQPQHF | - | TRBJ1-5 | TRBV24-1 | -
TGTGCCAGCAGCGTAGCAAAGGACTACGGGGAGCTGTTTTTT | CASSVAKDYGELFF | - | TRBJ2-2 | TRBV9 | -
TGTGCCAGCAGCCGCCGAACGGCTAACTATGGCTACACCTTC | CASSRRTANYGYTF | - | TRBJ1-2 | TRBV4-2 | -
TGTGCCAGCAGCGTAACAGGGGCGCGGAACACTGAAGCTTTCTTT | CASSVTGARNTEAFF | - | TRBJ1-1 | TRBV9 | TRBD1
TGTGCCAGCAGCTTGGATTCGGGACAAAACACTGAAGCTTTCTTT | CASSLDSGQNTEAFF | - | TRBJ1-1 | TRBV5-4 | -
TGCGCCAGCAGCTTGGAAGGGGCGGGTAGCACAGATACGCAGTATTTT | CASSLEGAGSTDTQYF | - | TRBJ2-3 | TRBV5-1 | -
TGTGCCAGCAGTTTAAGCCATTCATGGCCCGGGACAGGCGTCAACGAGCAGTACTTC | CASSLSHSWPGTGVNEQYF | - | TRBJ2-7 | TRBV28 | TRBD1
TGTGCCAGCAGCGCTGGCGGCCCCGACTCTGGAAACACCATATATTTT | CASSAGGPDSGNTIYF | - | TRBJ1-3 | TRBV9 | -
TGTGCCAGCAGTCGTCAGGGTGGGTACCAGCCCCAGCATTTT | CASSRQGGYQPQHF | - | TRBJ1-5 | TRBV2 | -
TGCGCCAGCAGCTCCGGGATGAACACTGAAGCTTTCTTT | CASSSGMNTEAFF | - | TRBJ1-1 | TRBV4-3 | -
TGTGCCAGCAGCCTACTCCGGGACTTAGGCTACAATGAGCAGTTCTTC | CASSLLRDLGYNEQFF | - | TRBJ2-1 | TRBV7-2 | -
TGTGCCAGCAGCTTCTTCGCGGTAGCACATCGGGAAGCTTTCTTT | CASSFFAVAHREAFF | - | TRBJ1-1 | TRBV5-6 | -
TGTGCCAGCTCACCCGATAATGAGCAGTTCTTC | CASSPDNEQFF | - | TRBJ2-1 | TRBV18 | -
TGTGCCAGCAGTTATGATCTCGACACCTCAAGGAGGCAGCCCCAGCATTTT | CASSYDLDTSRRQPQHF | - | TRBJ1-5 | TRBV6-7 | -
TGTGCCAGTAGCCGACAGGGGAGAACCGGGGAGCTGTTTTTT | CASSRQGRTGELFF | - | TRBJ2-2 | TRBV6-5 | TRBD1
TGTGCCAGTAGTATAGCTAATCCCTACAATGAGCAGTTCTTC | CASSIANPYNEQFF | - | TRBJ2-1 | TRBV19 | -
TGTGCCAGCAGCTTGGGAGACTATGGCTACACCTTC | CASSLGDYGYTF | once | TRBJ1-2 | TRBV7-2 | -
TGTGCCAGTAGTATGCTCCCGGGGCAGCAGTCGGGCTACACCTTC | CASSMLPGQQSGYTF | - | TRBJ1-2 | TRBV19 | -
TGTGCCAGCAGCCTAAGCGGGGGCTCCTACGAGCAGTACTTC | CASSLSGGSYEQYF | - | TRBJ2-7 | TRBV6-5 | TRBD2
TGCGCCAGCTCTTCAAGAGGGCCGACAACTAATGAAAAACTGTTTTTT | CASSSRGPTTNEKLFF | - | TRBJ1-4 | TRBV5-1 | -